Shown below are 21 T cell receptor beta chains from a single sample sequenced in a study of T cells in women clearing cervical HPV infection. Profiling relied on immunoSEQ multiplex PCR, and the TCRdb table lists in-frame clones only, not all of them. This sample's table has about 26,000 clones. Material: blood buffy coat. The receptors come from a woman aged 18 to 75 with a cervical HPV16 infection that either progressed to CIN3+ or cleared (not recorded which).

Regarding this clone: The CDR3 is cut off 3 residues early in the read; its end comes from the germline J gene. The chain recombines TRBV27 with TRBJ2-7, with 7 bases matching TRBD1. The V gene's germline CDR1 is MNHEY and CDR2 SMNVEV (reference sequence). Trimming removed 2 bases from V and 2 bases from J; junction bases left unmatched: 3. CDR3 length equals 14 residues. The sequenced part of the CDR3 DNA is TGTGCCAGCAGTTTAGGGCAGGGGGCCTACGAG. This encodes CASSLGQGAYE. In full, the CDR3 reads CASSLGQGAYEQYF.

Remarks on this clone: The read ends 3 residues early relative to the CDR3; the germline J gene fills the gap. The chain joins TRBV4-1 to TRBJ2-7, with a weak D call TRBD1 (6 bases). The CDR3 loop spans 13 amino acids. Germline V gives CDR1 MGHRA, CDR2 YSYEKL. V was clipped by 1 base and J by 5 bases, with 9 bases between them. Incomplete CDR3 DNA: TGCGCCAGCAGCCAAGTCAGGGGTGACGAG. This encodes CASSQVRGDE. The whole CDR3 is CASSQVRGDEQYF.

Notes on this clone: The read terminates 3 residues before the CDR3 end, so the remaining end is supplied by the germline J gene. This chain links TRBV4-2 with TRBJ1-2; 9 bases are shared with TRBD1. This CDR3 has 16 amino acids. The germline gives CDR1 LGHNA, CDR2 YNFKEQ. V lost 2 bases and J lost 3; bases outside the gene matches: 7. The CDR3 protein is CASSQTGGKGDYGYTF. CDR3 DNA, as far as it was read: TGTGCCAGCAGCCAAACAGGGGGCAAGGGGGACTATGGC.

In the case of this clone: Read sequence stops 3 residues before the CDR3 end, and the germline J gene provides the missing end. The chain employs TRBV13 and TRBJ2-3; 10 bases align to TRBD2. Germline V gene data show CDR1 as PRHDT and CDR2 as FYEKMQ (reference sequence). V lost 4 bases, J lost 0 bases, and 4 bases stayed unmatched. The CDR3 has 16 amino acids. The CDR3 spells CASSYGLADSTDTQYF. The covered CDR3 bases are TGTGCCAGCAGCTACGGACTAGCGGATAGCACAGATACG.

With respect to this clone: The sequence runs out 3 residues before the end of the CDR3; the remainder is reconstructed from the germline J gene. The chain recombines TRBV7-2 with TRBJ2-3, with D maybe TRBD2 (7 bases). CDR3 length: 15 amino acids. Trimming shortened V by 1 base and J by 5 bases, and 13 bases separated the two germline ends. Germline V gene sequence: CDR1 SGHTA, CDR2 FQGNSA. The CDR3 DNA, read in part, is TGTGCCAGCAGCTTAGGTGGGGGGGCGGGAGATACG. Translated: CASSLGGGAGDT. The whole CDR3 protein reads CASSLGGGAGDTQYF.

Points on this clone: The CDR3 is cut off 3 residues early in the read; its end comes from the germline J gene. The rearrangement joins TRBV6-4 to TRBJ2-3; a possible D gene is TRBD1 (6 bases). CDR1 MRHNA and CDR2 SNTAGT come from the germline V gene. This CDR3 has 13 amino acids. V lost 10 bases, J lost 2 bases, and 13 bases lay in between. The sequenced CDR3 bases are TGTGCCACCGGACAGTCTGACACAGATACG. Translation gives CATGQSDTDT. The full CDR3 sequence reads CATGQSDTDTQYF.

On this clone: The read ends 3 residues before the CDR3 terminus; that terminus is restored from the germline J gene. The chain links TRBV6-2 or TRBV6-3 to TRBJ2-3, with D maybe TRBD2 (5 bases). The germline CDR1 and CDR2 sequences are MNHEY and SVGEGT. V was pared by 3 bases and J by 2 bases, with 9 bases between. This CDR3 has 14 amino acids. The CDR3 bases that were read are TGTGCCAGCAGTTATGAGGGTTTCACAGATACG. Translated: CASSYEGFTDT. The CDR3 as a whole reads CASSYEGFTDTQYF.

Regarding this clone: The sequence runs out 3 residues before the end of the CDR3; the remainder is reconstructed from the germline J gene. The chain combines TRBV20-1 with TRBJ2-5; 11 nucleotides line up with TRBD2. Per germline, CDR1 DFQATT and CDR2 SNEGSKA (reference sequence). CDR3 size: 15 residues. Unmatched junction bases numbered 4, after V lost 2 bases and J lost 2 bases. CDR3 residues: CSARISGGVQETQYF. The sequenced CDR3 bases are TGCAGTGCTAGAATTAGCGGGGGGGTACAAGAGACC.

About this clone itself: With the read ending 3 residues before the CDR3 end, the germline J gene is used to fill in that end. The V call is TRBV14, the J call TRBJ1-1, with D possibly being TRBD1 (5 bases). This CDR3 has 13 residues. Per germline, CDR1 SGHDN and CDR2 FVKESK. Incomplete CDR3 DNA: TGTGCCAGCAGCCAAGTGGGGGGTGTTATA. Its translation: CASSQVGGVI. The whole CDR3 sequence reads CASSQVGGVIAFF.

Points on this clone: The junction departs from the called germline gene at one end, perhaps through a read error. Read sequence stops 3 residues before the CDR3 end, and the germline J gene provides the missing end. The gene calls are TRBV4-2 and TRBJ2-5; D remains ambiguous. In germline, CDR1 is LGHNA, CDR2 YNFKEQ. The CDR3 contains 15 residues. The CDR3 sequence: CASSQDALDRETQYF. CDR3 DNA (partial): TGCGCCAGCAGCCAAGATGCTTTAGATCGGGAGACC.

Concerning this clone: Read coverage stops 3 residues before the CDR3 terminus; the germline J gene supplies the remainder. The chain combines TRBV7-9 with TRBJ1-2; no reliable D call. The CDR3 has 15 residues. The ends were cut back, 2 bases at V and 2 bases at J, with 12 bases in the middle. Germline V gives CDR1 SEHNR, CDR2 FQNEAQ (reference sequence). The CDR3: CASSLFIGSNYGYTF. The DNA read from the CDR3 is TGTGCCAGCAGCTTATTTATAGGGTCCAACTATGGC.

About this clone: The read gets to within 3 residues of the CDR3 end, and the germline J gene fills in the rest. The chain has TRBV7-6 and TRBJ1-3; no firm D call. V was trimmed by 1 base and J by 0 bases, leaving 4 bases between them. CDR3 size: 14 residues. Germline lookup yields CDR1 SGHVS and CDR2 FNYEAQ. CDR3 bases read: TGTGCCAGCAGCTTAGAACTCTCTGGAAACACC. This translates into CASSLELSGNT. The whole CDR3 reads CASSLELSGNTIYF.

Concerning this clone: The read falls 3 residues short of the CDR3 end, and the missing part is taken from the germline J gene. The rearrangement joins TRBV19 to TRBJ2-2; D not certain. Germline CDR1 and CDR2: LNHDA and SQIVND (reference sequence). Trimming shortened V by 3 bases and J by 3 bases, and 8 bases separated the two germline ends. The CDR3 runs 14 residues. CDR3 sequence reads: CASSMLPYTGELFF. The sequenced CDR3 bases are TGTGCCAGTAGTATGCTACCGTACACCGGGGAG.

About this clone itself: The read ends 3 residues before the CDR3 terminus; that terminus is restored from the germline J gene. This chain connects TRBV18 to TRBJ1-2; TRBD1 is a possible D gene (5 bases). This CDR3 has 14 residues. CDR1 and CDR2 (germline): KGHSH, LQKENI. The DNA read from the CDR3 is TGTGCCAGCTCACCACCGACAGCCTCCTACGAC. It yields the protein CASSPPTASYD. The entire CDR3 reads CASSPPTASYDYTF.

This clone shows up as medium-sized by frequency. The read ends 3 residues before the CDR3 terminus; that terminus is restored from the germline J gene. The chain combines TRBV29-1 with TRBJ2-3, with 7 bases lining up with TRBD1. The J segment lost 1 base and the V segment lost 6 bases, leaving 7 bases of the junction unmatched. This CDR3 region has 14 residues. Germline lookup yields CDR1 SQVTM and CDR2 ANQGSEA. The sequenced CDR3 bases are TGCAGCGTAGCGACAGGGAGAGGCACAGATACG. Translated: CSVATGRGTDT. The full CDR3 protein reads CSVATGRGTDTQYF.

CDR3 protein: CAWRQGGSPLHF. Incomplete CDR3 DNA: TGTGCCTGGAGACAGGGAGGTTCACCC. V gene TRBV30 combines with J gene TRBJ1-6; D is possibly TRBD1 (6 bases). The read terminates 3 residues ahead of where the CDR3 ends, so the germline J gene completes it. Trimming shortened V by 3 bases and J by 9 bases, and 9 bases separated the two germline ends. The CDR3 is made up of 12 amino acids. Per germline, CDR1 GTSNPN and CDR2 SVGIG (reference sequence). The full variable domain, in which reference TRBV30 and TRBJ1-6 provide the parts outside the CDR3, is SQTIHQWPATLVQPVGSPLSLECTVEGTSNPNLYWYRQAAGRGLQLLFYSVGIGQISSEVPQNLSASRPQDRQFILSSKKLLLSDSGFYLCAWRQGGSPLHFGNGTRLTVT.

Worth noting for this clone: The read terminates 3 residues ahead of where the CDR3 ends, so the germline J gene completes it. The chain joins TRBV19 to TRBJ2-2, with D maybe TRBD1 (6 bases). Germline V lookup: CDR1 LNHDA, CDR2 SQIVND (reference sequence). V was trimmed by 10 bases and J by 4 bases, leaving 19 bases between them. This CDR3 region has 15 residues. The DNA read from the CDR3 is TGTGCCACCCAGGACAGAGGGGGTCGCACCGGGGAG. This sequence encodes CATQDRGGRTGE. The whole CDR3 sequence is CATQDRGGRTGELFF.

With regard to this clone: The CDR3 end lies 3 residues beyond the end of the read and is filled in from the germline J gene. V gene TRBV6-2 or TRBV6-3 combines with J gene TRBJ1-1; possible D gene TRBD1, 5 bases. Per the germline V gene, CDR1 is MNHEY and CDR2 is SVGEGT. V was pared by 6 bases and J by 1 base, with 9 bases between. There are 13 residues in the CDR3. The CDR3 spells CASRNTGNTEAFF. The covered CDR3 bases are TGTGCCAGCAGGAATACAGGGAACACTGAA.

Note on this clone: The read halts 3 residues ahead of the CDR3 end, with the missing end drawn from the germline J gene. The rearrangement uses TRBV20-1 and TRBJ1-6; 7 bases are a match to TRBD1. The V segment lost 7 bases and the J segment 5 bases; nucleotides outside the gene matches: 8. CDR3 length: 14 amino acids. Per the germline V gene, CDR1 is DFQATT and CDR2 is SNEGSKA (reference sequence). The CDR3 here is CSVVGQRDNSPLHF. The sequenced part of the CDR3 DNA is TGCAGTGTGGTGGGACAGAGGGATAATTCACCC.

About this clone itself: The read gets to within 3 residues of the CDR3 end, and the germline J gene fills in the rest. The rearrangement links TRBV11-2 to TRBJ2-7, with 8 bases aligning to TRBD2. CDR1 is SGHAT and CDR2 is FQNNGV in the germline V gene. The trim removed 6 bases at V and 5 bases at J, leaving 9 bases unmatched. The CDR3 has 14 residues. CDR3 DNA (partial): TGTGCCAGCAGTCAGGAGCGGGGGACGAACGAG. Encoded protein: CASSQERGTNE. The complete CDR3 protein is CASSQERGTNEQYF. Together with reference TRBV11-2 and TRBJ2-7, the CDR3 gives the full variable domain: EAGVAQSPRYKIIEKRQSVAFWCNPISGHATLYWYQQILGQGPKLLIQFQNNGVVDDSQLPKDRFSAERLKGVDSTLKIQPAKLEDSAVYLCASSQERGTNEQYFGPGTRLTVT.

About this clone itself: The read ends 3 residues before the CDR3 terminus; that terminus is restored from the germline J gene. The chain combines TRBV5-1 with TRBJ2-7, with D possibly matching TRBD1 (5 bases). CDR3 length equals 14 residues. The germline V gene encodes CDR1 SGHRS and CDR2 YFSETQ. V shed 0 bases and J shed 4 bases, with 11 bases lying between them. The covered CDR3 bases are TGCGCCAGCAGCTTGGTGACAGTATCATACGAG. Translation: CASSLVTVSYE. The entire CDR3 reads CASSLVTVSYEQYF.